This TCR beta chain was captured in a study of T-cell memory formation after mild COVID-19. Study details: Clusters were largely donor specific. Overall study findings and caveats: SARS-CoV-2 specificity was not confirmed for second-wave clones peaking on day 37. Cross-reactive memory apparently joined, as some responding clones appeared in pre-infection memory. Later expanders leaned CD4+, whereas day 15 to 85 contracting clones were balanced CD4/CD8.

Concerning this clonotype: Its target is not known.

MiXCR was run by TCRdb on the 5' RACE reads, yielding one entry per CDR3 protein. Altogether about 440,000 distinct CDR3 sequences are present, around 19% being singletons, with the ten largest covering more than 8%. This sequence was found in an adult woman who had mild COVID-19 (a few samples of this study predate the infection). Cell type and time point are not known. The specimen was PBMCs or a T cell subset sorted from them (not recorded which).

The CDR3 region has the DNA TGCAGTGCTGGGAGCCATGCGAACACTGAAGCTTTCTTT. This gives the protein CSAGSHANTEAFF. V usage is TRBV20-1 and J usage is TRBJ1-1; D gene unclear. Looked up from germline, CDR1 is DFQATT and CDR2 is SNEGSKA (reference sequence). The CDR3 length is 13 residues. Between the trimmed V and J ends, which lost 5 bases and 1 base, there was a span of 11 bases.